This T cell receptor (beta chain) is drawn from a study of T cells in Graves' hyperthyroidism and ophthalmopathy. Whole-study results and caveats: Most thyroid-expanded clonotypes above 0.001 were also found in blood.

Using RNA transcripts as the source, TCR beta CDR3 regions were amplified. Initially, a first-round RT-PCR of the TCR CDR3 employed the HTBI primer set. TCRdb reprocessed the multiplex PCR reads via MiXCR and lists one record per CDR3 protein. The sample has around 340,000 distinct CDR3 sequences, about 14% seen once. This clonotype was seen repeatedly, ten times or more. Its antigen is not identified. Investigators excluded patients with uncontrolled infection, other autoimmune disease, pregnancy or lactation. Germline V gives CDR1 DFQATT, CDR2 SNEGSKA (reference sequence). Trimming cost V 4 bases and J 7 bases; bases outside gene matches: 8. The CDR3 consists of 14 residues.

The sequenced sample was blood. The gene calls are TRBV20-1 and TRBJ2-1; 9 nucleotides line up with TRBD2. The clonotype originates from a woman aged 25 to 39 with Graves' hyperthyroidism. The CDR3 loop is CSAILAGISNEQFF. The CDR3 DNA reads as TGCAGTGCTATTCTAGCGGGGATATCAAATGAGCAGTTCTTC.